A single sample is the source of the 28 T cell receptor beta chains below, sequenced in a study of blood T cell repertoires in COVID-19. The table came from immunoSEQ multiplex PCR; TCRdb's copy has only in-frame clones and leaves some out. The sample holds about 180,000 clones, approximately 83% seen once. Sequences were obtained from peripheral blood. These receptors came from a human donor with active or convalescent COVID-19. The donor label of this sample is uncertain.

CDR3 nucleotide sequence: TGTGCCAGCAGCTTAGCGGACAGGGGGCTATTAAGCACAGATACGCAGTATTTT. Its protein product is CASSLADRGLLSTDTQYF. The chain carries TRBV13 and TRBJ2-3; 11 bases match TRBD1. The junction had 6 bases not matched to a gene; V was cut back by 1 base and J by 0 bases. This CDR3 region has 18 residues. CDR1 PRHDT and CDR2 FYEKMQ come from the germline V gene (reference sequence).

This sequence joins TRBV29-1 and TRBJ1-2; weak D call: TRBD1 (5 bases). CDR1 SQVTM and CDR2 ANQGSEA come from the germline V gene. Deletions cut 2 bases from V and 8 bases from J, with 12 bases between. There are 12 residues in the CDR3. CDR3 DNA sequence: TGCAGCGTTGAAAGACAGCTGGGAGGCTACACCTTC. The encoded protein is CSVERQLGGYTF.

This chain joins TRBV20-1 and TRBJ2-5; 7 nucleotides match TRBD1. CDR1 DFQATT and CDR2 SNEGSKA come from the germline V gene (reference sequence). V lost 3 bases, J lost 2 bases, and 12 bases stayed unmatched. The CDR3 has 16 residues. The CDR3 DNA reads TGCAGTGCTAGTGGGGACAGACGCACTGATCAAGAGACCCAGTACTTC. Its translation is CSASGDRRTDQETQYF.

V gene TRBV4-2 combines with J gene TRBJ2-7; perhaps TRBD1 as D (5 bases). Germline assignment: CDR1 LGHNA and CDR2 YNFKEQ. Trimming took 1 base from V and 2 from J, leaving 12 bases between them. This CDR3 spans 15 amino acids. CDR3 amino acids: CASSQGETVAYEQYF. CDR3 coding DNA: TGTGCCAGCAGCCAAGGAGAGACAGTAGCCTACGAGCAGTACTTC.

The CDR3, as DNA: TGTGCCTGGAGGGGACGCTTTTGGGGACAGGGGGCCTATGGCTACACCTTC. Its protein product is CAWRGRFWGQGAYGYTF. The V call is TRBV30, the J call TRBJ1-2; 12 bases line up with TRBD1. The CDR3 has 17 amino acids. Germline V gene lookup returns CDR1 GTSNPN and CDR2 SVGIG (reference sequence). Trimming took 3 bases from V and 4 from J; bases not matched to a gene: 12.

V is TRBV7-9 and J is TRBJ1-1; D perhaps matches TRBD1 (5 bases). Germline loops: CDR1 SEHNR, CDR2 FQNEAQ (reference sequence). This CDR3 spans 14 amino acids. The V end lost 3 bases, the J end lost 3 bases, and 11 bases lay between the germline ends. This CDR3 is CASSLGQVYTEAFF. Here the CDR3 DNA reads TGTGCCAGCAGCTTGGGGCAGGTGTACACTGAAGCTTTCTTT.

This sequence joins TRBV2 and TRBJ2-6; TRBD1 aligns across 12 bases. The CDR3 runs 17 residues. Trimming removed 6 bases from V and 2 bases from J; junction bases left unmatched: 5. Per the germline V gene, CDR1 is SNHLY and CDR2 is FYNNEI. The CDR3 sequence is CASSPGQGAPGANVLTF. The CDR3 DNA sequence: TGTGCCAGCAGCCCGGGACAGGGGGCGCCTGGGGCCAACGTCCTGACTTTC.

The chain carries TRBV6-2 or TRBV6-3 and TRBJ2-5; 8 positions agree with TRBD2. CDR1 is MNHEY, CDR2 SVGEGT, per germline. V lost 6 bases to trimming and J lost 5 bases; unmatched junction nucleotides: 8. The CDR3 covers 14 residues. The CDR3, as DNA: TGTGCCAGCAGCCACGACCGGGGGGGCGAGACCCAGTACTTC. It is translated as CASSHDRGGETQYF.

This chain uses TRBV6-5 with TRBJ2-5, with D possibly TRBD2 on 6 matching bases. Per germline, CDR1 MNHEY and CDR2 SVGAGI. Trimming shortened V by 6 bases and J by 5 bases, and 16 bases separated the two germline ends. The CDR3 extends over 14 amino acids. CDR3 sequence reads: CASSTAGRGETQYF. The CDR3, as DNA: TGTGCCAGCAGCACGGCGGGGAGAGGGGAGACCCAGTACTTC.

This clone was observed a handful of times. The rearrangement joins TRBV5-4 to TRBJ2-1, with 10 nucleotides matching TRBD2. Germline V gives CDR1 SGHNT, CDR2 YYREEE (reference sequence). This CDR3 contains 16 residues. V lost 2 bases and J lost 6; bases outside the gene matches: 8. CDR3 residues: CASSLRLAGDLNEQFF. The DNA for the CDR3 is TGTGCCAGCAGCTTAAGGCTAGCGGGGGACCTCAATGAGCAGTTCTTC.

J is TRBJ2-7 and V is TRBV30; 8 bases are shared with TRBD2. Germline CDR1 GTSNPN, CDR2 SVGIG (reference sequence). Unmatched junction bases numbered 11, after V lost 5 bases and J lost 5 bases. The CDR3 runs 14 residues. This CDR3 reads CAWGRLARGHEQYF. The CDR3 DNA follows: TGTGCCTGGGGCCGACTAGCGCGTGGCCACGAGCAGTACTTC.

The chain links TRBV6-1 to TRBJ1-2; 10 bases are shared with TRBD1. CDR3 length: 17 residues. V lost 2 bases and J lost 2; bases outside the gene matches: 8. Germline-derived CDR1 and CDR2 are MNHNS and SASEGT. The CDR3 is CASSEWIWGQGNYGYTF. The CDR3 DNA follows: TGTGCCAGCAGTGAATGGATCTGGGGACAGGGGAACTATGGCTACACCTTC.

The V call is TRBV7-9, the J call TRBJ1-6; 8 positions match TRBD1. The CDR3 has 15 amino acids. CDR1 is SEHNR, CDR2 FQNEAQ, per germline (reference sequence). With V trimmed by 5 bases and J by 5 bases, 5 bases remained unmatched. CDR3 region: CASSPRTGHNSPLHF. CDR3 DNA: TGTGCCAGCAGCCCCCGGACAGGGCATAATTCACCCCTCCACTTT.

This chain joins TRBV2 and TRBJ2-2; no reliable D call. With 8 bases removed from V and 4 bases from J, the gap between germline ends came to 14 bases. The CDR3 contains 14 residues. Germline values: CDR1 SNHLY, CDR2 FYNNEI. The CDR3, as DNA: TGTGCCAGCGAACATCCACGCGGCACCGGGGAGCTGTTTTTT. Translation: CASEHPRGTGELFF.

This clone was recorded once. V gene TRBV6-6 combines with J gene TRBJ2-1, with D possibly being TRBD2 (6 bases). The length of the CDR3 is 15 residues. V gave up 6 bases and J gave up 11 bases, with 23 bases separating them. The germline CDR1 and CDR2 sequences are MNHNY and SVGAGI (reference sequence). This CDR3 reads CASRGTGDFGHKQFF. In DNA form, the CDR3 reads TGTGCCAGCAGGGGTACGGGGGACTTCGGGCACAAGCAGTTCTTC.

This chain uses TRBV28 with TRBJ2-3, with 7 bases lining up with TRBD1. V shed 5 bases, J shed 1 base, and the junction held 12 bases outside the gene matches. The CDR3 covers 17 residues. Per the germline V gene, CDR1 is MDHEN and CDR2 is SYDVKM. CDR3: CASSPATGARGTDTQYF. The CDR3 region has the DNA TGTGCCAGCAGTCCAGCCACAGGGGCACGGGGCACAGATACGCAGTATTTT.

The DNA for the CDR3 is TGTGCCAGCAGCCCGCGGGATAAAACCGCCGAGCAGTACTTC. It specifies CASSPRDKTAEQYF. The J gene is TRBJ2-7, the V gene TRBV3-1 (or the pseudogene TRBV3-2); D is perhaps TRBD2 (6 bases). Germline V CDR1 and CDR2: LGHDT, YNNKEL (reference sequence). The germline V and J ends were trimmed by 4 bases and 6 bases, with 16 bases remaining between them. The CDR3 spans 14 residues.

This clone was found once. This sequence joins TRBV28 and TRBJ2-2; no clear D gene. This CDR3 has 14 amino acids. Trimming stripped 8 bases from V and 0 bases from J, with 10 bases between. The V gene's germline CDR1 is MDHEN and CDR2 SYDVKM. The CDR3 bases are TGTGCCAGCCAATGGGCCCCGAACACCGGGGAGCTGTTTTTT. Its protein is CASQWAPNTGELFF.

The chain is built from TRBV6-6 and TRBJ2-7; 7 nucleotides align to TRBD1. J lost 2 bases, V lost 7 bases, and 5 bases had no gene match. CDR1 and CDR2 (germline): MNHNY, SVGAGI (reference sequence). The length of the CDR3 is 13 residues. The CDR3, as DNA: TGTGCCAGCAACCCGACAGGGACCTACGAGCAGTACTTC. It yields the protein CASNPTGTYEQYF.

The chain carries TRBV6-5 and TRBJ1-6, with 7 positions matching TRBD1. J gave up 10 bases and V 5 bases, and 5 bases lay outside the gene matches. Germline V gene sequence: CDR1 MNHEY, CDR2 SVGAGI. There are 13 residues in the CDR3. The CDR3 reads CASSRQGGSPLHF. CDR3 bases: TGTGCCAGCAGTCGACAGGGAGGCTCACCCCTCCACTTT.

The chain combines TRBV24-1 with TRBJ1-2; D not resolved. Trimming took 0 bases from V and 2 from J, leaving 6 bases between them. Germline V gene sequence: CDR1 KGHDR, CDR2 SFDVKD. The CDR3 spans 14 residues. The CDR3 sequence: CATSDLNRNYGYTF. In nucleotides, the CDR3 is TGTGCCACCAGTGATTTGAACAGAAACTATGGCTACACCTTC.

V and J are TRBV5-1 and TRBJ1-3, with a possible D match to TRBD1 (5 bases). The V and J ends lost 3 bases and 2 bases respectively, with 15 bases between them. CDR1 is SGHRS, CDR2 YFSETQ, per germline. The length of the CDR3 is 16 residues. The CDR3 DNA reads as TGCGCCAGCAGCTGGGGCTCGTCGAGAGCTGGAAACACCATATATTTT. Its protein product is CASSWGSSRAGNTIYF.

The genes are TRBV5-1 and TRBJ2-3; a weak D match, TRBD2 (6 bases). CDR1 and CDR2 from the germline V gene are SGHRS and YFSETQ. Trimming shortened V by 0 bases and J by 3 bases, and 14 bases separated the two germline ends. The CDR3 sequence is 16 residues long. CDR3 region: CASSLDRGAGTDTQYF. As DNA, the CDR3 is TGCGCCAGCAGCTTGGACCGGGGCGCGGGGACAGATACGCAGTATTTT. Looking up the rest from reference TRBV5-1 and TRBJ2-3 gives the full variable domain: KAGVTQTPRYLIKTRGQQVTLSCSPISGHRSVSWYQQTPGQGLQFLFEYFSETQRNKGNFPGRFSGRQFSNSRSEMNVSTLELGDSALYLCASSLDRGAGTDTQYFGPGTRLTVL.

The V and J genes are TRBV4-1 and TRBJ2-1; D remains ambiguous. The CDR3 is 15 residues long. V was trimmed by 0 bases and J by 0 bases, leaving 6 bases between them. Germline values: CDR1 MGHRA, CDR2 YSYEKL. The CDR3: CASSQDGPSYNEQFF. The CDR3 nucleotides are TGCGCCAGCAGCCAAGACGGTCCCTCCTACAATGAGCAGTTCTTC.

V gene TRBV9 combines with J gene TRBJ1-5; TRBD1 aligns across 9 bases. The CDR3 loop spans 15 amino acids. Germline assignment: CDR1 SGDLS and CDR2 YYNGEE. J gave up 5 bases and V 0 bases, and 3 bases lay outside the gene matches. DNA for the CDR3: TGTGCCAGCAGCGTAGAGGGACAGGGTCATCAGCCCCAGCATTTT. Its translation is CASSVEGQGHQPQHF.

This chain connects TRBV7-2 to TRBJ2-2; a weak D match, TRBD1 (6 bases). Germline CDR1 is SGHTA and CDR2 is FQGNSA. V lost 5 bases and J lost 1, with 14 bases in between. This CDR3 region has 16 residues. The CDR3 region is CASSKGQIENTGELFF. CDR3 bases: TGTGCCAGCAGCAAAGGACAGATTGAGAACACCGGGGAGCTGTTTTTT. Full variable domain (rest looked up from reference TRBV7-2 and TRBJ2-2): GAGVSQSPSNKVTEKGKDVELRCDPISGHTALYWYRQSLGQGLEFLIYFQGNSAPDKSGLPSDRFSAERTGGSVSTLTIQRTQQEDSAVYLCASSKGQIENTGELFFGEGSRLTVL.

CDR3 loop: CASSKQRNQPQHF. The CDR3 DNA follows: TGTGCCAGTAGTAAACAACGCAATCAGCCCCAGCATTTT. The chain couples TRBV19 to TRBJ1-5; no clear D gene. Trimming pared 4 bases from V and 2 bases from J, leaving 6 bases between. CDR3 size: 13 residues. Germline V CDR1 and CDR2: LNHDA, SQIVND (reference sequence).

This clone was detected a few times. The chain carries TRBV5-5 and TRBJ2-7, with 9 bases matching TRBD2. The V gene end was trimmed by 6 bases and the J gene end by 3 bases; junction bases not matched to a gene: 10. The CDR3 is 15 amino acids. Per the germline V gene, CDR1 is SGHKS and CDR2 is YYEKEE (reference sequence). CDR3 residues: CASTPSGAQFYEQYF. For the CDR3, the DNA is TGTGCCAGCACCCCTAGCGGGGCCCAATTCTACGAGCAGTACTTC.